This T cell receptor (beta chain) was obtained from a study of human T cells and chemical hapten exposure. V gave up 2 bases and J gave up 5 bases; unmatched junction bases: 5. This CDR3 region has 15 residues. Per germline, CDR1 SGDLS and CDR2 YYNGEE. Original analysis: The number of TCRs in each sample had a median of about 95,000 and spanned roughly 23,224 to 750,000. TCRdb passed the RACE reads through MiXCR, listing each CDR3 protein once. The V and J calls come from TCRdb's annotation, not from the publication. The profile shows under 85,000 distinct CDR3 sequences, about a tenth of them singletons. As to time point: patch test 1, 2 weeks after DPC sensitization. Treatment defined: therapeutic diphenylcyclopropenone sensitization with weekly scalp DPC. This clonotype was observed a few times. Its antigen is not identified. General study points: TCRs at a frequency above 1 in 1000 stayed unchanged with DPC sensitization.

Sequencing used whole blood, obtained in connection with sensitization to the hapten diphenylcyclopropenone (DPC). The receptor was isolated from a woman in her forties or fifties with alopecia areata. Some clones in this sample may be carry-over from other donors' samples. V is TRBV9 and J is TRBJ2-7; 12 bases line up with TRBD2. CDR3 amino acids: CASSVGLAGEHEQYF. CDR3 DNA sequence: TGTGCCAGCAGCGTGGGACTAGCGGGCGAGCACGAGCAGTACTTC.